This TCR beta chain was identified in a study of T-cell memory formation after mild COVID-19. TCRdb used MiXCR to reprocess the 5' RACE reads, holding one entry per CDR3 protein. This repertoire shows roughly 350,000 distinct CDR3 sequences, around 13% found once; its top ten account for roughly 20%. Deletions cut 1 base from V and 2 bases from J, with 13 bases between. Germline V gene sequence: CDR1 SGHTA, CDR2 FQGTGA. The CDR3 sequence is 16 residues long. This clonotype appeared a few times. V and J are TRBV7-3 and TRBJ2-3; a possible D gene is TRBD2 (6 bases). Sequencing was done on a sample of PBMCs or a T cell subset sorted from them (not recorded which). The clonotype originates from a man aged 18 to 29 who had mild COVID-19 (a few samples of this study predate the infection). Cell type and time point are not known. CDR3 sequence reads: CASSLKERALTDTQYF. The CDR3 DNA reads TGTGCCAGCAGCTTAAAAGAGCGGGCGCTCACAGATACGCAGTATTTT.